This TCR beta chain was found in a study of neoadjuvant anti-PD-1 for oral cavity cancer (dated by TCRdb to about 2021). Turning to the overall study: Three to four biweekly doses of nivolumab at 3 mg/kg were mostly administered to patients before curative-intent surgical resection. There were 12 to 13 patients in the parent correlative cohort, and the response rate was roughly 33%. Responders were defined as patients with complete response, partial response or stable disease by RECIST 1.1; non-responders were defined as patients with progression. Patients who did not progress were given a fourth nivolumab dose at about day 43 and had definitive surgical resection on days 50-56. Study-wide findings and limitations: Higher pretreatment blood Treg/Th17 ratios correlated with higher pretreatment blood TCRbeta clonality and lower post-treatment tumor TCRbeta clonality. Within PBMCs, T cell clonality (Gini index) was significantly higher in non-responders than responders after neoadjuvant nivolumab. TCR analyses included only a few patients per response group, and the authors called for larger cohorts for validation.

The time point label, read with the paper, signifies: before neoadjuvant nivolumab. None of the patients had received prior systemic or radiation treatment, and all were newly diagnosed with stage II-IVA oral cavity squamous cell carcinoma. The cohort consisted of patients with HPV-negative, locally advanced oral cavity squamous cell carcinoma. Peripheral blood mononuclear cells were analyzed directly, without maintenance or expansion in culture. The samples were drawn from a longitudinal correlative study tied to a single-arm phase II trial testing neoadjuvant nivolumab in oral cavity squamous cell carcinoma. Subject-matched pre- and post-treatment PBMCs and tumors from three responders and three non-responders underwent genomic DNA-based TCRbeta sequencing. Peripheral blood mononuclear cells were collected before nivolumab treatment and were collected again after treatment, at the time of surgery. The Maxwell RSC DNA from Cells kit was used to isolate genomic DNA from PBMCs.

For deep sequencing of PBMC libraries, mostly around 520 ng of input genomic DNA was used, and six replicates were run per sample. TCRbeta libraries were prepared with the immunoSEQ hsTCRbeta kit according to the manufacturer's instructions. Sequencing of the completed libraries took place using an Illumina NovaSeq 6000 S4 flow cell after they had been pooled to roughly 2.9 nM. The source study handled its data this way. The immunoSEQ Analyzer was used for raw data preprocessing and quality control. The analysis was restricted to productive rearrangements, with each unique CDR3 amino acid sequence defining a clonotype. Repertoire clonality was estimated as the Gini-Simpson index, which was computed with the R package tcR. Gini indices were compared with Student's t test, and associations with tumor size change were assessed by Pearson correlation. As stored in TCRdb, this immuneACCESS dataset retains in-frame rearrangements with V and J assigned. A fraction of the clones does not appear; measured against another copy, unresolved V genes explain less than half of the discrepancy, and the remainder lacks a known reason. V and J calls and clone size are as listed in that table; D and trimming were resolved from the DNA. The sample table lists about 81,000 clones, approximately 80% of them with a count of one. The ten largest clones capture around 3.1% of the sample.

As concerns this clone: Its specific antigen is unknown. Within one base of it there is no much larger clone, and no base qualities were kept.

This receptor was obtained from a person aged 40 to 85 with oral cavity squamous cell carcinoma. The input for sequencing was PBMCs, taken before nivolumab (anti-PD-1) treatment.

The CDR3 is CASRSSGTGGGEQYF. The DNA is as follows: TGTGCCAGCAGGAGCTCCGGGACAGGGGGCGGGGAGCAGTACTTC. The rearranged chain carries TRBV6-1 and TRBJ2-7, with 12 central nucleotides matching TRBD1. V ends up 6 bases short and J 7 bases short, with an unmatched junction base count of 10. The germline V gene provides CDR1 MNHNS and CDR2 SASEGT. From the cysteine up to the phenylalanine, the CDR3 has a length of 15 residues. Only the CDR3 DNA stays, 45 bases, in frame from base 1.